The source of this TCR beta chain is a study of shared clonotypes between healthy human individuals. Using immunoSEQ multiplex PCR, the repertoire was profiled, and TCRdb retains in-frame clones only, with some absent. Among some 350,000 clones listed, about 74% were seen once. Looked up from germline, CDR1 is SGHAT and CDR2 is FQNNGV. The CDR3 totals 16 residues. Trimming took 7 bases from V and 0 from J, leaving 19 bases between them. Study-level findings and limits: Lower generation probabilities were found for non-shared clonotypes than for those shared by all four donors. Sorted-subset samples were not fully sequenced, rarefaction indicated.

For this clone: Its antigen remains unidentified.

The sequenced sample consisted of memory CD4+ T cells sorted from blood. Subset reported: CD45RA-negative fraction. This TCR was sampled from a man aged 25 to 40 in good health. V and J are TRBV11-2 and TRBJ2-7, with D tentatively TRBD2 (6 bases). CDR3 nucleotides: TGTGCCAGCACCGCAGCGTCGGGAGCCCTCTCCTACGAGCAGTACTTC. Protein sequence: CASTAASGALSYEQYF.